This T cell receptor beta chain was sequenced in a study of blood T cell repertoires in COVID-19. About this clone itself: The identical CDR3 is also encoded by other nucleotide sequences in the sample.

The method was immunoSEQ multiplex PCR; TCRdb's version includes in-frame clones alone and lacks a portion of them. The sample lists about 200,000 clones, about 82% occurring once. The CDR3 is 16 amino acids. The V end lost 2 bases, the J end lost 8 bases, and 21 bases lay between the germline ends. Germline CDR1 is MDHEN and CDR2 is SYDVKM. The source material was PBMCs or T cells enriched from blood (not recorded which). The chain employs TRBV28 and TRBJ1-2; perhaps TRBD1 as D (5 bases). The TCR originated in a man between 35 and 55 years old with acute COVID-19. CDR3 region: CASSLAGMVGSWGYTF. In DNA, the CDR3 is TGTGCCAGCAGTTTAGCAGGGATGGTTGGTTCGTGGGGCTACACCTTC.